This TCR beta chain was captured by sequencing in a study of T cells in tuberculosis. CDR1 and CDR2 (germline): MDHEN, SYDVKM. Trimming removed 4 bases from V and 2 bases from J, with 17 bases in between. This CDR3 has 17 residues. Assay: immunoSEQ multiplex PCR; the TCRdb copy retains only in-frame clones and omits some. The data contain tens of thousands of clones, 90% to 95% of them seen just once; the ten biggest clones take up about 4.9%. The material sequenced was PBMCs. The V gene is TRBV28, the J gene TRBJ2-2; D possibly corresponds to TRBD2 (5 bases). The TCR was taken from a donor under 30 with latent tuberculosis or without tuberculosis infection. In nucleotides, the CDR3 is TGTGCCAGCAGTTCCCCTTGGACTCCCCCTAACACCGGGGAGCTGTTTTTT. Its protein is CASSSPWTPPNTGELFF.